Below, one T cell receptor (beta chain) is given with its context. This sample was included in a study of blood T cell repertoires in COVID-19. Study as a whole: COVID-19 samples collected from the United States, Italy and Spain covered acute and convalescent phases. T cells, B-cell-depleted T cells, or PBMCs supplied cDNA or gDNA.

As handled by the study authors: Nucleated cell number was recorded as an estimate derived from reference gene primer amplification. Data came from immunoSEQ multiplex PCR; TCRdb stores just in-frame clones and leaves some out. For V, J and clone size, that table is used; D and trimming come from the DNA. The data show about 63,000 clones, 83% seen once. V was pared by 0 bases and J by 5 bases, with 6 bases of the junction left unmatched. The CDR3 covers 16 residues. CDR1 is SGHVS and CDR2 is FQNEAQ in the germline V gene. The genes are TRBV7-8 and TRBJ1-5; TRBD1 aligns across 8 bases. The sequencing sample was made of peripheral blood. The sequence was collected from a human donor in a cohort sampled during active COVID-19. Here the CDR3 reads CASSLAIDRGHQPQHF. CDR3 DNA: TGTGCCAGCAGCTTAGCGATCGACAGGGGTCATCAGCCCCAGCATTTT.